This T cell receptor (beta chain) came from a study of blood T cell repertoires in COVID-19 (dated by TCRdb to about 2020). Turning to the overall study: Samples from collaborators originated in the United States, Italy and Spain and spanned both the acute and convalescent phases of COVID-19. The material from the prospective study consisted of cDNA or gDNA derived from T cells, B-cell-depleted T cells, or PBMCs. Deeply sampled blood TCRbeta repertoires from subjects exposed to, actively infected with, or recovered from COVID-19 were included in the dataset. A freely available public database, intended as a resource for researchers studying the immune response to SARS-CoV-2, is where the repertoires were released. Samples came from the ongoing ImmuneRACE study (first 160 participants) plus 1,254 subjects from 6 global collaborators. The sample metadata nearly always contained a de-identified subject ID, COVID-19 status, age in years and sex. Where available, HLA class I and class II types were taken from metadata supplied by the sample provider and were not determined by assay-based typing. Study-wide conclusions, independent of this receptor: The quantity of clinical and demographic metadata differed by source and by participant and was supplied without curation.

Points on this clone: Which antigen it targets is not known. Per-nucleotide qualities are absent, and no much larger clonotype sits a single base away.

CDR1 and CDR2 were assigned from the germline V gene as MGHRA and YSYEKL. The CDR3 spans 14 residues, from the cysteine through the phenylalanine. Only the CDR3 portion is preserved as DNA: 42 bases, with reading frame beginning at the first base. V loses 1 base of germline sequence and J loses 0 bases, and the interval between the two ends is 7 bases. TCRbeta CDR3 regions were amplified from genomic DNA by means of the immunoSEQ Assay, a bias-controlled multiplex PCR. The study's processing was this. Within the assay, amplification of reference gene primers was used to estimate how many nucleated cells each sample contained. Sequence reads were collapsed and filtered to measure the absolute abundance of every unique TCRbeta CDR3 rearrangement. For each sample, productive Simpson clonality was calculated as the square root of Simpson's diversity index over productive rearrangements. TCRdb took this table from immuneACCESS and kept in-frame rearrangements with V and J called. Such tables lack part of the clones; where checked against another copy, unresolved V genes explain under half of the gap, and the rest is unexplained. V and J calls plus clone size are reproduced from that table; the DNA served to infer D and trimming. Present in this sample are 100,000 to 120,000 clones, 85% of which were seen just once. About 3.4% of the sample is in the top ten clones.

Collaborating institutions collected whole blood in K2EDTA tubes following their own protocols. Collaborator samples were shipped for TCRbeta analysis as frozen whole blood, isolated PBMCs, or DNA extracted from either sample type. The receptor was derived from a man aged 40-55 years with acute or convalescent COVID-19. The chain is made from TRBV4-1 and TRBJ2-7; the D segment could be TRBD1, given 5 matching bases. The specimen sequenced was peripheral blood. The CDR3 loop reads CASSQGDSSYEQYF. The sequenced DNA: TGCGCCAGCAGCCAAGGAGACAGCTCCTACGAGCAGTACTTC.